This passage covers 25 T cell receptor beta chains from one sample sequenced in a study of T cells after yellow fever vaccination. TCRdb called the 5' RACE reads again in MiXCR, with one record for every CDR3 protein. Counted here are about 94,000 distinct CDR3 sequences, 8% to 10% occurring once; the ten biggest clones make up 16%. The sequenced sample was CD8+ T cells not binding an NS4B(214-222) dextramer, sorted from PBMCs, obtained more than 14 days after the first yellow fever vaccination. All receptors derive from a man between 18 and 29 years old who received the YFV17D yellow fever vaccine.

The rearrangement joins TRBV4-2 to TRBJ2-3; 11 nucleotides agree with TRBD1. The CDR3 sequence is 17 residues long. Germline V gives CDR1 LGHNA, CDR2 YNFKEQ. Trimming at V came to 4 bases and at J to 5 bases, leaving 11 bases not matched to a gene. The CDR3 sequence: CASSPIQDRGLKDTQYF. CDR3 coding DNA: TGTGCCAGCAGCCCTATACAGGACAGGGGGCTGAAAGATACGCAGTATTTT.

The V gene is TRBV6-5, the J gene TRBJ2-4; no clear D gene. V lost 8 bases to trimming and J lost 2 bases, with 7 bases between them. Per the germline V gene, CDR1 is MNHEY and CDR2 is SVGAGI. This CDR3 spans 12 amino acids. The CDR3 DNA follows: TGTGCCAGCCCCCCCACCAAAAACATTCAGTACTTC. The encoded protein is CASPPTKNIQYF.

The CDR3 DNA is TGTGCCAGCAGTGAGTGGGGGAGCTCAGATACGCAGTATTTT. Its translation is CASSEWGSSDTQYF. The chain uses TRBV28 and TRBJ2-3, with D perhaps being TRBD1 or TRBD2 (5 bases each). This CDR3 is 14 amino acids long. V was clipped by 5 bases and J by 4 bases, with 13 bases between them. Per germline, CDR1 MDHEN and CDR2 SYDVKM.

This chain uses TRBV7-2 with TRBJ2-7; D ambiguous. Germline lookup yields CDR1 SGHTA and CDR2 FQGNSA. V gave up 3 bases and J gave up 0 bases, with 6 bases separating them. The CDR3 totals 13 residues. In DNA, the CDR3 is TGTGCCAGCAGCTTCTATAGCTCCTACGAGCAGTACTTC. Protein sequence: CASSFYSSYEQYF.

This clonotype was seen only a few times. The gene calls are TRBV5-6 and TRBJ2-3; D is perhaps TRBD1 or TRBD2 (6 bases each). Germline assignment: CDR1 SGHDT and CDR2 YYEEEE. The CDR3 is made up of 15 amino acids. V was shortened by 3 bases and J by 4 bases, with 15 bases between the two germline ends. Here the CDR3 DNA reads TGTGCCAGCAGCTCGGCTTTGGGGGGCGCAGATACGCAGTATTTT. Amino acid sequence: CASSSALGGADTQYF.

CDR3 nucleotides: TGTGCCAGCAGTTCCTCTCCGGCGGATACCTACGAGCAGTACGTC. It yields the protein CASSSSPADTYEQYV. The chain is built from TRBV6-5 and TRBJ2-7, with D uncertain. CDR1 and CDR2 (germline): MNHEY, SVGAGI. There are 15 residues in the CDR3. The V end lost 4 bases, the J end lost 2 bases, and 15 bases lay between the germline ends.

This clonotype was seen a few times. As DNA, the CDR3 is TGTGCCAGCAGCTTAGACAGGGGAAAAATGAACACTGAAGCTTTCTTT. Translating gives CASSLDRGKMNTEAFF. This chain connects TRBV7-6 to TRBJ1-1, with 7 bases fitting TRBD1. Germline CDR1 SGHVS, CDR2 FNYEAQ. The length of the CDR3 is 16 residues. The junction had 5 bases not matched to a gene; V was cut back by 1 base and J by 0 bases.

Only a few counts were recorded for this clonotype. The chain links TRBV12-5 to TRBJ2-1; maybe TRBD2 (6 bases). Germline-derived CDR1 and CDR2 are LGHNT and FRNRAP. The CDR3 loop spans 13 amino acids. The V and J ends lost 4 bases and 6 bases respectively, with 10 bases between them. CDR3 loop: CASGSGGRNEQFF. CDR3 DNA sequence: TGTGCTAGTGGTTCCGGGGGACGCAATGAGCAGTTCTTC.

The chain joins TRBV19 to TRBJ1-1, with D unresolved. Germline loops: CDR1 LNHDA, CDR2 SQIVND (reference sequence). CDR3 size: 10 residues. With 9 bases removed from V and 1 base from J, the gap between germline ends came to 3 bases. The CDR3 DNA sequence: TGTGCCAGCAAGAACACTGAAGCTTTCTTT. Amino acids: CASKNTEAFF.

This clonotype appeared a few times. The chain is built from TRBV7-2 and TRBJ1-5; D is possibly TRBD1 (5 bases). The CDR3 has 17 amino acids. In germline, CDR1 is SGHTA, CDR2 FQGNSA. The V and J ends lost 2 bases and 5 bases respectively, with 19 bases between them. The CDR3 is CASSLPSGAIGDQPQHF. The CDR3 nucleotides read TGTGCCAGCAGCTTACCGAGCGGGGCAATAGGTGATCAGCCCCAGCATTTT.

CDR3 nucleotides: TGTGCCGCCGCAGGAGCCTACAATGAGCAGTTCTTC. Residues: CAAAGAYNEQFF. V usage is TRBV6-2 or TRBV6-3 and J usage is TRBJ2-1, with unresolved D. Germline values: CDR1 MNHEY, CDR2 SVGEGT. V lost 11 bases and J lost 2, with 10 bases in between. The CDR3 length is 12 residues.

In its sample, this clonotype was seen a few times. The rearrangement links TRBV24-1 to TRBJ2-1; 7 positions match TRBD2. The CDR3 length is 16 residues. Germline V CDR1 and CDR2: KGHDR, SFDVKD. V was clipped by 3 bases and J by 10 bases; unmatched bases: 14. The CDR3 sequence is CATSDATGTTPGEQFF. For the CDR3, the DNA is TGTGCCACCAGTGATGCTACCGGGACTACCCCCGGCGAGCAGTTCTTC.

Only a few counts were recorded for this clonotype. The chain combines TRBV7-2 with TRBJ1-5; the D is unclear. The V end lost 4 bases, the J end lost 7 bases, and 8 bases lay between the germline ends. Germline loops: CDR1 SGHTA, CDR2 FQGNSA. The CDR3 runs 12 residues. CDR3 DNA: TGTGCCAGCAGCTCCGAACACCAGCCCCAGCATTTT. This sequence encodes CASSSEHQPQHF.

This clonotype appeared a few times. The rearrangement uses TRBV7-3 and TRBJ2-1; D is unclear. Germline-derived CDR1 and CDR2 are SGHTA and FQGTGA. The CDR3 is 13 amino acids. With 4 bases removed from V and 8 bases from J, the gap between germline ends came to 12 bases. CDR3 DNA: TGTGCCAGCAGCTACTACCAAGGTTATGAGCAGTTCTTC. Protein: CASSYYQGYEQFF.

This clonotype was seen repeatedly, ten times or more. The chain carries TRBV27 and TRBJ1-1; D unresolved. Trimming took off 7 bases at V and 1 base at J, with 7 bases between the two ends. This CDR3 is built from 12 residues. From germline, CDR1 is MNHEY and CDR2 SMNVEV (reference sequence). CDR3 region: CASKGQNTEAFF. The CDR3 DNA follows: TGTGCCAGCAAAGGTCAGAACACTGAAGCTTTCTTT.

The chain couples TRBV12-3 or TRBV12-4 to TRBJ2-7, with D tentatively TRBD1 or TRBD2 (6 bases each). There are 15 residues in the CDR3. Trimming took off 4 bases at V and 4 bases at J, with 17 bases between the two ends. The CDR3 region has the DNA TGTGCCAGCAGTTCCGCAGGGGAGGTATTTTACGAGCAGTACTTC. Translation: CASSSAGEVFYEQYF.

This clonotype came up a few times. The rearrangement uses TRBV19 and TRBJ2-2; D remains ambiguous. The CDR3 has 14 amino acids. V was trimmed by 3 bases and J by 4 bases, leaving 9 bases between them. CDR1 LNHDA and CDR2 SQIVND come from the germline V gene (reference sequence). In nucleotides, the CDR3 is TGTGCCAGTAGTATGGCGGAACCCACCGGGGAGCTGTTTTTT. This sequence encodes CASSMAEPTGELFF. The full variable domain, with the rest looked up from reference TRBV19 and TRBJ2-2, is DGGITQSPKYLFRKEGQNVTLSCEQNLNHDAMYWYRQDPGQGLRLIYYSQIVNDFQKGDIAEGYSVSREKKESFPLTVTSAQKNPTAFYLCASSMAEPTGELFFGEGSRLTVL.

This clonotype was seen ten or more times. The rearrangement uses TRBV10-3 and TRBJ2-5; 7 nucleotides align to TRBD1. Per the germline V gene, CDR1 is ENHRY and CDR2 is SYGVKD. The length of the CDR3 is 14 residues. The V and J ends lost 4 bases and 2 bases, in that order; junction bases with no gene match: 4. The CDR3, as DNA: TGTGCCATCAGTGGAACGGGACAGCAAGAGACCCAGTACTTC. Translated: CAISGTGQQETQYF.

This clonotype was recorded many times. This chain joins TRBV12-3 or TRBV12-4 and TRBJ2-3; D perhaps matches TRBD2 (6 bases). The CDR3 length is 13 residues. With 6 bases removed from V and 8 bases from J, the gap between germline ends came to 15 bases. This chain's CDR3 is CASRSPGASTQYF. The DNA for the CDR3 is TGTGCCAGCAGATCCCCGGGAGCAAGTACGCAGTATTTT.

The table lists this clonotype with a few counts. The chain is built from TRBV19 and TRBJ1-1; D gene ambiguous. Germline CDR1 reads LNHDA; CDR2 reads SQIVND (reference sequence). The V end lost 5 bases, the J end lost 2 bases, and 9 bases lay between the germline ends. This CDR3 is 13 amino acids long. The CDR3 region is CASSRGYNTEAFF. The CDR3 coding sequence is TGTGCCAGTAGTCGTGGGTATAACACTGAAGCTTTCTTT.

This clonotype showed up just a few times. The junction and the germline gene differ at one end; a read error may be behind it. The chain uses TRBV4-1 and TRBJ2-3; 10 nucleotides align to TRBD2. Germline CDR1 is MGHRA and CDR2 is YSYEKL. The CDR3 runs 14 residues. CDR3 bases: TGCGCCAGCACCCAACTAGCGGGGTTAGATACGCAGTATTTT. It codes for CASTQLAGLDTQYF.

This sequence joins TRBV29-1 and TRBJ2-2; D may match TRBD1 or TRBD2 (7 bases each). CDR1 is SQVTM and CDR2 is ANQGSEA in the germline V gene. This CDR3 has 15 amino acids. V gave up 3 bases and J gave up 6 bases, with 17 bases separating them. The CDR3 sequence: CSVDGWDSGAGELFF. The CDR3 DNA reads TGCAGCGTTGATGGGTGGGACAGCGGGGCCGGGGAGCTGTTTTTT.

The DNA for the CDR3 is TGCAGTGCTCCGTCAGGGACAGGGGACGGCTATGGCTACACCTTC. Encoded protein: CSAPSGTGDGYGYTF. This chain joins TRBV20-1 and TRBJ1-2, with TRBD1 matching over 10 bases. This CDR3 is built from 15 residues. Germline values: CDR1 DFQATT, CDR2 SNEGSKA (reference sequence). The junction had 10 bases not matched to a gene; V was cut back by 5 bases and J by 4 bases.

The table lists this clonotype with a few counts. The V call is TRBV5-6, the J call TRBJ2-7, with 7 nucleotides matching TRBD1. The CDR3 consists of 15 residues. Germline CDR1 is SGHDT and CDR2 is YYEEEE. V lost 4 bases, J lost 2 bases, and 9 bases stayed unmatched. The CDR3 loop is CASSGAGTAAYEQYF. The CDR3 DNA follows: TGTGCCAGCAGCGGAGCCGGGACAGCCGCCTACGAGCAGTACTTC.

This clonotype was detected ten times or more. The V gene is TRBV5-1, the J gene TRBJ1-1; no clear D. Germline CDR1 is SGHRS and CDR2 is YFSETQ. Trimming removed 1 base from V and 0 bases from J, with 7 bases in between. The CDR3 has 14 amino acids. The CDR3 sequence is CASSLRRMNTEAFF. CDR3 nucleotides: TGCGCCAGCAGCTTGAGGAGGATGAACACTGAAGCTTTCTTT.